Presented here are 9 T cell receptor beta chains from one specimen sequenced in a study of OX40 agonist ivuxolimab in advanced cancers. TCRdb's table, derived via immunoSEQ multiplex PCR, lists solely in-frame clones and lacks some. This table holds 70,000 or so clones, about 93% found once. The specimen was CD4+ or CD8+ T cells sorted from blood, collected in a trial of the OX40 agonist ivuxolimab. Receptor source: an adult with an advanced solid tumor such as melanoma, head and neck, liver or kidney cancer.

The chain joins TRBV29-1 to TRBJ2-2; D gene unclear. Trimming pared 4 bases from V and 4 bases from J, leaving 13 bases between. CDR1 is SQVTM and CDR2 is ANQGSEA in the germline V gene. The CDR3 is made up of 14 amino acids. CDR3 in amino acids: CSVGGSRVTGELFF. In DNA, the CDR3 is TGCAGCGTTGGTGGCTCTAGGGTCACCGGGGAGCTGTTTTTT.

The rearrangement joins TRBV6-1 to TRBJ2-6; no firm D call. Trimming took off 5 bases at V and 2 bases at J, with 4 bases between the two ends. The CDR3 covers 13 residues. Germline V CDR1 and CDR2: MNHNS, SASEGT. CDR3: CASSRPGANVLTF. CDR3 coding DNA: TGTGCCAGCAGTAGACCTGGGGCCAACGTCCTGACTTTC.

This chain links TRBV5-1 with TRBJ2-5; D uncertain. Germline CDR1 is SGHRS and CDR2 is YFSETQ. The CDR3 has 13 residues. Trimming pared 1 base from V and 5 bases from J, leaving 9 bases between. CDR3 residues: CASSLSWRETQYF. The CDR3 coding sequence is TGCGCCAGCAGCTTGTCTTGGCGGGAGACCCAGTACTTC.

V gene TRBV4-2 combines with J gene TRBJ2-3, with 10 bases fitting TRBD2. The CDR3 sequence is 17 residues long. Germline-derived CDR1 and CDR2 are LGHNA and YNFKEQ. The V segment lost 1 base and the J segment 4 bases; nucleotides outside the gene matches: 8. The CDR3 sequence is CASSQVLTSGIADTQYF. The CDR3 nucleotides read TGTGCCAGCAGCCAAGTTTTAACTAGCGGGATCGCAGATACGCAGTATTTT.

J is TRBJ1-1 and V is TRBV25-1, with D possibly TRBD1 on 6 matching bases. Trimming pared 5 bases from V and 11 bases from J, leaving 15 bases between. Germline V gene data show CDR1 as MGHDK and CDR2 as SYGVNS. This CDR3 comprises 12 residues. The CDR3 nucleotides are TGTGCCAGCAGTACGGGGGAGGGGGGTGCTTTCTTT. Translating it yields CASSTGEGGAFF.

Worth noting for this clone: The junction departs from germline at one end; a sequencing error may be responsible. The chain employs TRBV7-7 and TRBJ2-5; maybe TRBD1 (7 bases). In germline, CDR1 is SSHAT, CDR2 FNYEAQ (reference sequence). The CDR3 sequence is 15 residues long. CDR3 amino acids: CASSLGDSPGGTQYF. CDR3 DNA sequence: TGTGCTAGCAGCTTAGGGGACTCGCCAGGGGGGACCCAGTACTTC.

The CDR3 here is CASNRDRAVSTDTQYF. For the CDR3, the DNA is TGTGCCAGCAATCGAGACAGGGCCGTTAGCACAGATACGCAGTATTTT. The V and J genes are TRBV2 and TRBJ2-3; 7 positions agree with TRBD1. The germline gives CDR1 SNHLY, CDR2 FYNNEI. The V and J ends lost 7 bases and 0 bases, in that order; junction bases with no gene match: 10. CDR3 length: 16 residues.

The CDR3 here is CASSLRLAGHYNEQFF. The CDR3 DNA reads as TGTGCCAGCAGCTTAAGACTAGCGGGGCATTACAATGAGCAGTTCTTC. This chain uses TRBV7-3 with TRBJ2-1; 11 bases align to TRBD2. From germline, CDR1 is SGHTA and CDR2 FQGTGA. The CDR3 loop spans 16 amino acids. The ends lost 1 base at V and 4 bases at J; junction bases unmatched: 3.

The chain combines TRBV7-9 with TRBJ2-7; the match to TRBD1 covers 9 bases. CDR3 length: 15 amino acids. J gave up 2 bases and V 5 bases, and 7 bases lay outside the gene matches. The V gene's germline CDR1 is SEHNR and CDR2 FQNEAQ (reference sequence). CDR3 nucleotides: TGTGCCAGCAGCGTACGACAGGGGGTTACCTACGAGCAGTACTTC. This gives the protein CASSVRQGVTYEQYF.